This T cell receptor (beta chain) was captured in a study of blood T cell repertoires in COVID-19. Background on the study: The United States, Italy and Spain were the sources of the acute and convalescent COVID-19 samples. T cells, B-cell-depleted T cells, or PBMCs provided the cDNA or gDNA that served as material.

There are 15 residues in the CDR3. The V gene's germline CDR1 is KGHSY and CDR2 FQNENV. V shed 2 bases and J shed 5 bases, with 10 bases lying between them. As originally analysed: Quantification of nucleated cells was approximated via reference gene primer amplification. Profiled with immunoSEQ multiplex PCR; TCRdb holds only in-frame clones, not every one. V, J and clone size were drawn from that table, and D and trimming were deduced from the DNA. The data show about 110,000 clones, about 83% seen once. The sequence was obtained from a woman in her 70s with acute or convalescent COVID-19. V is TRBV16 and J is TRBJ1-6; no firm D call. Sequences were obtained from peripheral blood. The CDR3 spells CASSQGGSNNSPLHF. Here the CDR3 DNA reads TGTGCCAGCAGCCAAGGTGGCAGTAATAATTCACCCCTCCACTTT.